This T cell receptor (beta chain) was sequenced during a study of blood T cell repertoires in COVID-19. In the study overall: The samples span acute and convalescent COVID-19 from the United States, Italy and Spain. Sources were T cells, B-cell-depleted T cells, or PBMCs; the material itself was cDNA or gDNA.

This clone appeared a few times. Per the authors' pipeline: It was from reference gene primer amplification that nucleated cell counts were estimated. Profiled with immunoSEQ multiplex PCR; TCRdb holds only in-frame clones, not every one. That table is the source of V, J and clone size, and D and trimming were worked out from the DNA. Of 260,000 or so clones in the sample, roughly 90% were seen once. Germline-derived CDR1 and CDR2 are MNHNS and SASEGT. The CDR3 totals 14 residues. V shed 1 base, J shed 10 bases, and the junction held 8 bases outside the gene matches. This receptor was identified in a human donor in a cohort sampled during active COVID-19. Specimen: peripheral blood. The chain recombines TRBV6-1 with TRBJ1-1; 8 nucleotides line up with TRBD1. In DNA form, the CDR3 reads TGTGCCAGCAGTGAAGGACAGGGGCGGCAAGGAGCTTTCTTT. Amino acid sequence: CASSEGQGRQGAFF.